Presented here are 21 T cell receptor beta chains from one specimen sequenced in a study of blood T cell repertoires in COVID-19. Profiled with immunoSEQ multiplex PCR; TCRdb holds only in-frame clones, not every one. The table shows some 510,000 clones, with approximately 90% occurring only once. The specimen sequenced was PBMCs or T cells enriched from blood (not recorded which). The receptor source for this set is a woman aged 40 to 50 who had recovered from COVID-19.

The table lists this clone with a few counts. The V gene is TRBV7-2, the J gene TRBJ1-2; weak D call: TRBD1 (5 bases). The length of the CDR3 is 13 residues. Germline lookup yields CDR1 SGHTA and CDR2 FQGNSA. Trimming removed 7 bases at V and 8 bases at J, with 17 bases between. CDR3 nucleotides: TGTGCCAGCACCATTAGGGGCCTCGTCGGCTACACCTTC. It encodes CASTIRGLVGYTF.

The rearrangement joins TRBV7-2 to TRBJ2-7; TRBD1 agrees at 9 bases. This CDR3 is 14 amino acids long. Unmatched junction bases numbered 9, after V lost 5 bases and J lost 7 bases. Germline loops: CDR1 SGHTA, CDR2 FQGNSA. CDR3 nucleotides: TGTGCCAGCAGCCCCGGGACAGGGTCTCGGGAGCAGTACTTC. Protein: CASSPGTGSREQYF.

The table lists this clone with a count of one. In the same sample, other DNA sequences code for this CDR3. The chain links TRBV11-2 to TRBJ2-5; 10 bases line up with TRBD1. V shed 5 bases and J 5 bases; nucleotides not matched to a gene: 8. This CDR3 comprises 15 residues. Looked up from germline, CDR1 is SGHAT and CDR2 is FQNNGV. The CDR3 protein is CASSLSTGGGETQYF. For the CDR3, the DNA is TGTGCCAGCAGCCTATCGACAGGGGGCGGGGAGACCCAGTACTTC.

The chain recombines TRBV27 with TRBJ1-1; D possibly corresponds to TRBD1 (6 bases). Germline loops: CDR1 MNHEY, CDR2 SMNVEV (reference sequence). V lost 3 bases and J 5 bases, leaving 13 bases between the germline ends. CDR3 length equals 14 residues. The CDR3 reads CASSFRGGVTEAFF. CDR3 DNA sequence: TGTGCCAGCAGTTTTAGGGGGGGCGTTACTGAAGCTTTCTTT.

As concerns this clone: The junction shows a germline mismatch at one end, possibly a read error. This rearrangement joins TRBV2 to TRBJ2-1; TRBD2 agrees at 9 bases. Germline V CDR1 and CDR2: SNHLY, FYNNEI. The CDR3 runs to 15 residues. This chain's CDR3 is CASREAGGSYNEQFF. In nucleotides, the CDR3 is TGTGCCAGCAGAGAAGCGGGAGGTTCCTACAATGAGCAGTTCTTC. The whole variable domain, remainder taken from reference TRBV2 and TRBJ2-1, is EPEVTQTPSHQVTQMGQEVILRCVPISNHLYFYWYRQILGQKVEFLVSFYNNEISEKSEIFDDQFSVERPDGSNFTLKIRSTKLEDSAMYFCASREAGGSYNEQFFGPGTRLTVL.

The chain is built from TRBV7-2 and TRBJ1-2; tentative D call: TRBD1 (5 bases). The germline V gene encodes CDR1 SGHTA and CDR2 FQGNSA. This CDR3 has 14 amino acids. V shed 4 bases and J shed 5 bases, with 14 bases lying between them. DNA of the CDR3: TGTGCCAGCAGCTCAAGGGGCCAAGGGTATGGCTACACCTTC. Its protein product is CASSSRGQGYGYTF.

This clone has just a few counts. Other DNA sequences of this sample code for an identical CDR3. V is TRBV20-1 and J is TRBJ2-1; tentatively, D is TRBD2 (5 bases). CDR3 length equals 10 residues. CDR1 is DFQATT, CDR2 SNEGSKA, per germline (reference sequence). V was cut by 3 bases and J by 9 bases, with 6 bases left in between. CDR3 in amino acids: CSARGSEQFF. As DNA, the CDR3 is TGCAGTGCTAGGGGGAGTGAGCAGTTCTTC.

The V gene is TRBV23-1, the J gene TRBJ2-1; D is perhaps TRBD2 (5 bases). TRBV23-1 is flagged as an ORF with uncertain function. Trimming shortened V by 4 bases and J by 4 bases, and 20 bases separated the two germline ends. The CDR3 covers 17 residues. The CDR3 is CASSRQRGLDFYNEQFF. The CDR3 nucleotides read TGCGCCAGCAGTCGCCAACGAGGACTGGACTTTTACAATGAGCAGTTCTTC.

V is TRBV5-1 and J is TRBJ1-2; possible D gene TRBD1, 6 bases. The CDR3 has 16 residues. Germline V lookup: CDR1 SGHRS, CDR2 YFSETQ. V was trimmed by 0 bases and J by 2 bases, leaving 14 bases between them. CDR3 amino acids: CASSLAGGARNYGYTF. The CDR3 DNA sequence: TGCGCCAGCAGCTTGGCGGGGGGCGCCAGAAACTATGGCTACACCTTC.

The rearrangement joins TRBV27 to TRBJ2-1; a weak D match, TRBD2 (6 bases). Per the germline V gene, CDR1 is MNHEY and CDR2 is SMNVEV (reference sequence). CDR3 size: 18 residues. The V end lost 4 bases, the J end lost 3 bases, and 22 bases lay between the germline ends. In DNA, the CDR3 is TGTGCCAGCAGTTCTTTAATTGGCCCAGCGGGCTACTACAATGAGCAGTTCTTC. Translated, it gives CASSSLIGPAGYYNEQFF.

The sample holds one count of this clone. V gene TRBV5-4 combines with J gene TRBJ2-3; 7 bases are a match to TRBD2. The CDR3 totals 13 residues. J was trimmed by 6 bases and V by 2 bases; bases with no gene match: 3. Germline CDR1 SGHNT, CDR2 YYREEE (reference sequence). This CDR3 reads CASSFAGEDTQYF. Written as DNA, the CDR3 is TGTGCCAGCAGCTTTGCGGGGGAGGATACGCAGTATTTT.

This clone was counted only a few times. The gene calls are TRBV7-9 and TRBJ2-5; D is undetermined. Germline V gene data show CDR1 as SEHNR and CDR2 as FQNEAQ (reference sequence). This CDR3 comprises 14 residues. With 2 bases removed from V and 4 bases from J, the gap between germline ends came to 11 bases. The CDR3 DNA reads TGTGCCAGCAGCTTAATGAACTCCGCAGAGACCCAGTACTTC. Its protein is CASSLMNSAETQYF.

The sample holds one count of this clone. This chain connects TRBV15 to TRBJ2-7; 12 nucleotides line up with TRBD1. V shed 8 bases and J 9 bases; nucleotides not matched to a gene: 5. Germline V gene data show CDR1 as LNHNV and CDR2 as YYDKDF (reference sequence). This CDR3 spans 12 amino acids. CDR3 DNA sequence: TGTGCCACCGGGACAGGGGGCATGGGGCAGTACTTC. This translates into CATGTGGMGQYF.

J is TRBJ2-1 and V is TRBV7-9; 9 bases are a match to TRBD2. Germline trimming cut 1 base from V and 8 bases from J; bases unmatched to any gene: 6. Germline V CDR1 and CDR2: SEHNR, FQNEAQ (reference sequence). The CDR3 is 15 residues long. CDR3 amino acids: CASSLGGRAFDEQFF. CDR3 DNA: TGTGCCAGCAGCTTAGGCGGGAGGGCCTTCGATGAGCAGTTCTTC.

The chain joins TRBV7-2 to TRBJ2-4; 10 bases map to TRBD1. Unmatched junction bases numbered 8, after V lost 1 base and J lost 2 bases. This CDR3 contains 18 residues. Germline values: CDR1 SGHTA, CDR2 FQGNSA. CDR3 amino acids: CASSLVVPGQGTKNIQYF. The CDR3 coding sequence is TGTGCCAGCAGCTTAGTCGTTCCGGGACAGGGGACCAAAAACATTCAGTACTTC.

The chain recombines TRBV27 with TRBJ2-7, with 8 bases matching TRBD2. In germline, CDR1 is MNHEY, CDR2 SMNVEV (reference sequence). The junction had 12 bases not matched to a gene; V was cut back by 5 bases and J by 3 bases. This CDR3 comprises 16 residues. CDR3 sequence (DNA): TGTGCCAGCAGTCTCGCGGGGGGAGTTTCGTTCTACGAGCAGTACTTC. This translates into CASSLAGGVSFYEQYF.

This clone was observed a handful of times. J is TRBJ1-1 and V is TRBV6-5; D is uncertain. In germline, CDR1 is MNHEY, CDR2 SVGAGI. V was trimmed by 10 bases and J by 1 base, leaving 16 bases between them. The length of the CDR3 is 14 residues. CDR3 DNA sequence: TGTGCCACCCATGAGGGTCCGAGGAACACTGAAGCTTTCTTT. It yields the protein CATHEGPRNTEAFF.

The V call is TRBV5-5, the J call TRBJ1-4; 7 bases align to TRBD1. The CDR3 is made up of 16 amino acids. With V trimmed by 4 bases and J by 6 bases, 12 bases remained unmatched. Germline V gene data show CDR1 as SGHKS and CDR2 as YYEKEE (reference sequence). In DNA form, the CDR3 reads TGTGCCAGCAGCCCCCCCAGGACAGGACGAGATGAAAAACTGTTTTTT. This encodes CASSPPRTGRDEKLFF. The whole variable domain, remainder taken from reference TRBV5-5 and TRBJ1-4, is DAGVTQSPTHLIKTRGQQVTLRCSPISGHKSVSWYQQVLGQGPQFIFQYYEKEERGRGNFPDRFSARQFPNYSSELNVNALLLGDSALYLCASSPPRTGRDEKLFFGSGTQLSVL.

This chain joins TRBV19 and TRBJ1-1; D gene uncertain. The ends were cut back, 5 bases at V and 0 bases at J, with 16 bases in the middle. Germline V CDR1 and CDR2: LNHDA, SQIVND (reference sequence). CDR3 length: 16 residues. The CDR3, as DNA: TGTGCCAGTAGTGGACGGGAAAAGGCACTGAACACTGAAGCTTTCTTT. Its protein product is CASSGREKALNTEAFF.

This chain joins TRBV2 and TRBJ1-1, with D possibly matching TRBD1 (6 bases). Germline V gene data show CDR1 as SNHLY and CDR2 as FYNNEI. This CDR3 spans 14 amino acids. Between the trimmed V and J ends, which lost 3 bases and 4 bases, there was a span of 12 bases. CDR3 amino acids: CASSDEGGSTEAFF. In nucleotides, the CDR3 is TGTGCCAGCAGTGATGAGGGGGGGAGCACTGAAGCTTTCTTT.

This chain links TRBV19 with TRBJ1-5; D gene unclear. V dropped 3 bases and J dropped 2 bases, with 26 bases sitting between them. CDR1 is LNHDA and CDR2 is SQIVND in the germline V gene (reference sequence). This CDR3 is built from 20 residues. This chain's CDR3 is CASSIAPTNNRRFGNQPQHF. The CDR3 nucleotides read TGTGCCAGTAGTATCGCTCCGACAAACAATAGACGTTTCGGCAATCAGCCCCAGCATTTT.